Listed here are 30 T cell receptor beta chains from one sample, sequenced in a study of blood T cell repertoires in COVID-19. The method was immunoSEQ multiplex PCR; TCRdb's version includes in-frame clones alone and lacks a portion of them. The table shows about 170,000 clones, with approximately 81% occurring only once. Sequencing used peripheral blood. The receptor set was obtained from a woman aged 80 or over with active or convalescent COVID-19.

This clone occurred a few times. This chain uses TRBV2 with TRBJ2-3; TRBD2 aligns across 7 bases. CDR3 size: 17 residues. V dropped 4 bases and J dropped 4; count of bases not matched to a gene: 14. Germline assignment: CDR1 SNHLY and CDR2 FYNNEI. The CDR3 here is CASSGDRQRGGSDTQYF. As DNA, the CDR3 is TGTGCCAGCAGTGGAGACCGACAGCGGGGTGGGTCAGATACGCAGTATTTT.

V is TRBV5-8 and J is TRBJ2-3, with 7 bases aligning to TRBD2. The trim removed 1 base at V and 4 bases at J, leaving 9 bases unmatched. The CDR3 has 16 residues. The germline CDR1 and CDR2 sequences are SGHTS and YDEGEE. In nucleotides, the CDR3 is TGTGCCAGCAGCTTGAGGCCCGGGGAGGGTGCAGATACGCAGTATTTT. Its translation: CASSLRPGEGADTQYF.

V usage is TRBV9 and J usage is TRBJ1-5; D is unresolved. From germline, CDR1 is SGDLS and CDR2 YYNGEE. Trimming pared 0 bases from V and 4 bases from J, leaving 8 bases between. The CDR3 loop spans 14 amino acids. DNA for the CDR3: TGTGCCAGCAGCGTAGGTAGCCTGAATCAGCCCCAGCATTTT. Amino acid sequence: CASSVGSLNQPQHF. Together with reference TRBV9 and TRBJ1-5, the CDR3 gives the full variable domain: DSGVTQTPKHLITATGQRVTLRCSPRSGDLSVYWYQQSLDQGLQFLIQYYNGEERAKGNILERFSAQQFPDLHSELNLSSLELGDSALYFCASSVGSLNQPQHFGDGTRLSIL.

V gene TRBV4-1 combines with J gene TRBJ1-2, with D possibly matching TRBD1 (6 bases). The V gene's germline CDR1 is MGHRA and CDR2 YSYEKL. Trimming took 2 bases from V and 4 from J, leaving 11 bases between them. This CDR3 is built from 14 residues. CDR3 nucleotide sequence: TGCGCCAGCAGCCAAACAGGGTTGGGCTATGGCTACACCTTC. This translates into CASSQTGLGYGYTF.

The rearrangement links TRBV7-6 to TRBJ2-4, with D perhaps matching TRBD1 (5 bases). Trimming took 2 bases from V and 8 from J, leaving 10 bases between them. The CDR3 sequence is 13 residues long. The germline V gene has CDR1 SGHVS and CDR2 FNYEAQ. The DNA for the CDR3 is TGTGCCAGCAGCTTATCCAGGGCTGACATTCAGTACTTC. Translated, it gives CASSLSRADIQYF.

This sequence joins TRBV5-1 and TRBJ1-3, with D perhaps matching TRBD1 (6 bases). Trimming left V 0 bases short and J 4 bases short, with 14 bases between. This CDR3 region has 16 residues. Per germline, CDR1 SGHRS and CDR2 YFSETQ. The CDR3 DNA is TGCGCCAGCAGCTTGGCTTACAGGGTTGCCGGAAACACCATATATTTT. This encodes CASSLAYRVAGNTIYF.

J is TRBJ2-7 and V is TRBV2, with TRBD2 matching 9 bases. The germline CDR1 and CDR2 sequences are SNHLY and FYNNEI. CDR3 size: 16 residues. V lost 8 bases to trimming and J lost 5 bases; unmatched junction nucleotides: 16. The CDR3 nucleotides read TGTGCCAGCTCTTATCGAGGCGGGAGGGTGATGGACGAGCAGTACTTC. It encodes CASSYRGGRVMDEQYF.

The J gene is TRBJ1-2, the V gene TRBV18, with TRBD1 as a possible D gene (6 bases). V gave up 4 bases and J gave up 4 bases, with 10 bases separating them. Germline assignment: CDR1 KGHSH and CDR2 LQKENI. The CDR3 has 13 amino acids. The CDR3 here is CASSQQGPYGYTF. For the CDR3, the DNA is TGTGCCAGCTCACAACAGGGTCCCTATGGCTACACCTTC.

The rearrangement uses TRBV2 and TRBJ1-1; 7 positions match TRBD1. The CDR3 contains 13 residues. Trimming at V came to 6 bases and at J to 5 bases, leaving 6 bases not matched to a gene. Looked up from germline, CDR1 is SNHLY and CDR2 is FYNNEI. The chain's CDR3 is CASSVTGRTEAFF. The CDR3 DNA is TGTGCCAGCAGCGTGACAGGGAGGACTGAAGCTTTCTTT.

There are a few counts of this clone. J is TRBJ1-6 and V is TRBV10-3; TRBD1 might be the D (6 bases). The length of the CDR3 is 17 residues. Between the trimmed V and J ends, which lost 0 bases and 3 bases, there was a span of 12 bases. Germline V lookup: CDR1 ENHRY, CDR2 SYGVKD. The CDR3 protein is CAISESTPGVYNSPLHF. For the CDR3, the DNA is TGTGCCATCAGTGAGTCGACTCCAGGGGTCTATAATTCACCCCTCCACTTT.

This chain uses TRBV27 with TRBJ1-5; no definite D call. The CDR3 has 14 amino acids. The V gene's germline CDR1 is MNHEY and CDR2 SMNVEV (reference sequence). Trimming took off 5 bases at V and 0 bases at J, with 8 bases between the two ends. CDR3 DNA sequence: TGTGCCAGCAGTCCCCCCTATAGCAATCAGCCCCAGCATTTT. Amino acids: CASSPPYSNQPQHF.

This clone showed up just once. The CDR3 loop reads CSASSSGEGNTEAFF. CDR3 coding DNA: TGCAGTGCTAGTTCCTCAGGGGAAGGGAACACTGAAGCTTTCTTT. This rearrangement joins TRBV20-1 to TRBJ1-1, with D possibly being TRBD1 (6 bases). Per the germline V gene, CDR1 is DFQATT and CDR2 is SNEGSKA (reference sequence). This CDR3 is built from 15 residues. Trimming pared 3 bases from V and 1 base from J, leaving 15 bases between.

This sequence joins TRBV4-1 and TRBJ1-5; D might be TRBD1 (6 bases). The V gene lost 1 base and the J gene lost 2 bases, with 12 bases spanning the gap. The CDR3 runs to 16 residues. Germline loops: CDR1 MGHRA, CDR2 YSYEKL. The CDR3 nucleotides read TGCGCCAGCAGCCAAGCCCGGACAGCAGGCAATCAGCCCCAGCATTTT. Translating it yields CASSQARTAGNQPQHF.

This clone was seen more than once but under ten times. The chain has TRBV28 and TRBJ2-3; TRBD2 matches at 8 bases. CDR1 and CDR2 (germline): MDHEN, SYDVKM. The V and J ends lost 4 bases and 3 bases, in that order; junction bases with no gene match: 6. The CDR3 sequence is 15 residues long. As DNA, the CDR3 is TGTGCCAGCAGTTCCGGGAGGGTTGGTACAGATACGCAGTATTTT. It codes for CASSSGRVGTDTQYF.

The chain has TRBV2 and TRBJ2-3; D is undetermined. The V gene lost 0 bases and the J gene lost 4 bases, with 5 bases spanning the gap. Germline-derived CDR1 and CDR2 are SNHLY and FYNNEI. The CDR3 extends over 13 amino acids. The CDR3 DNA sequence: TGTGCCAGCAGTGAAGCGCGGTCAGATACGCAGTATTTT. Translating it yields CASSEARSDTQYF. Looking up the rest from reference TRBV2 and TRBJ2-3 gives the full variable domain: EPEVTQTPSHQVTQMGQEVILRCVPISNHLYFYWYRQILGQKVEFLVSFYNNEISEKSEIFDDQFSVERPDGSNFTLKIRSTKLEDSAMYFCASSEARSDTQYFGPGTRLTVL.

This clone was observed a single time. The rearrangement joins TRBV2 to TRBJ2-1, with TRBD2 matching over 9 bases. The CDR3 sequence is 14 residues long. CDR1 and CDR2 from the germline V gene are SNHLY and FYNNEI. After removal of 7 bases from V and 9 bases from J, the junction contained 10 bases not matched to a gene. CDR3 protein: CASIIAGVGFEQFF. In nucleotides, the CDR3 is TGTGCCAGCATTATAGCGGGAGTGGGTTTTGAGCAGTTCTTC.

J is TRBJ2-7 and V is TRBV9; 8 bases are shared with TRBD2. From germline, CDR1 is SGDLS and CDR2 YYNGEE. This CDR3 contains 15 residues. Trimming took 0 bases from V and 6 from J; bases not matched to a gene: 8. In DNA form, the CDR3 reads TGTGCCAGCAGCGTAGATCCAGCGGGAGACTCCGAGCAGTACTTC. Its translation is CASSVDPAGDSEQYF.

The CDR3 nucleotides are TGTGCCAGCAGTCCCACCGGGGGAAGGGGTGAGCAGTTCTTC. This gives the protein CASSPTGGRGEQFF. The V and J genes are TRBV6-5 and TRBJ2-1, with D possibly matching TRBD2 (6 bases). With 5 bases removed from V and 9 bases from J, the gap between germline ends came to 17 bases. CDR1 is MNHEY and CDR2 is SVGAGI in the germline V gene. The CDR3 sequence is 14 residues long.

The rearrangement links TRBV19 to TRBJ2-1; 7 bases map to TRBD2. The CDR3 sequence is 17 residues long. V lost 0 bases, J lost 0 bases, and 5 bases stayed unmatched. Per the germline V gene, CDR1 is LNHDA and CDR2 is SQIVND (reference sequence). Here the CDR3 DNA reads TGTGCCAGTAGTATAGACTCGGGCGGGAGCTCCTACAATGAGCAGTTCTTC. Protein sequence: CASSIDSGGSSYNEQFF. Together with reference TRBV19 and TRBJ2-1, the CDR3 gives the full variable domain: DGGITQSPKYLFRKEGQNVTLSCEQNLNHDAMYWYRQDPGQGLRLIYYSQIVNDFQKGDIAEGYSVSREKKESFPLTVTSAQKNPTAFYLCASSIDSGGSSYNEQFFGPGTRLTVL.

This sequence joins TRBV6-2 or TRBV6-3 and TRBJ2-1; 7 bases align to TRBD2. V lost 4 bases to trimming and J lost 3 bases; unmatched junction nucleotides: 9. Germline values: CDR1 MNHEY, CDR2 SVGEGT. This CDR3 region has 16 residues. This CDR3 reads CASSLYSGLNYNEQFF. CDR3 bases: TGTGCCAGCAGTTTATACTCGGGACTAAACTACAATGAGCAGTTCTTC.

The rearrangement uses TRBV29-1 and TRBJ2-1, with 8 bases matching TRBD2. The V segment lost 4 bases and the J segment 7 bases; nucleotides outside the gene matches: 9. Germline CDR1 reads SQVTM; CDR2 reads ANQGSEA. The CDR3 sequence is 14 residues long. The CDR3 here is CSVVYGRAGNEQFF. In nucleotides, the CDR3 is TGCAGCGTTGTATACGGGAGGGCCGGGAATGAGCAGTTCTTC.

The rearrangement uses TRBV12-3 or TRBV12-4 and TRBJ1-6, with TRBD1 as a possible D gene (5 bases). CDR3 length: 12 amino acids. Trimming stripped 5 bases from V and 10 bases from J, with 9 bases between. In DNA, the CDR3 is TGTGCCAGCAGTCGGGGGGTATCACCCCTCCACTTT. Encoded protein: CASSRGVSPLHF.

This chain uses TRBV21-1 with TRBJ2-2; the table calls TRBD2, which could not be checked here. TRBV21-1 is a pseudogene. This CDR3 contains 14 residues. The CDR3 region is CASSKRRLTGELFF. CDR3 DNA: TGTGCCAGCAGCAAAAGGAGACTCACCGGGGAGCTGTTTTTT.

The V gene is TRBV9, the J gene TRBJ1-5, with D unclear. The germline gives CDR1 SGDLS, CDR2 YYNGEE. With 0 bases removed from V and 2 bases from J, the gap between germline ends came to 3 bases. The CDR3 has 13 residues. CDR3: CASSVVGNQPQHF. The CDR3 DNA reads TGTGCCAGCAGCGTAGTAGGCAATCAGCCCCAGCATTTT.

The chain carries TRBV6-5 and TRBJ1-2; tentative D call: TRBD1 (5 bases). V gave up 0 bases and J gave up 7 bases, with 15 bases separating them. This CDR3 comprises 15 residues. Germline V CDR1 and CDR2: MNHEY, SVGAGI. The CDR3 coding sequence is TGTGCCAGCAGTTACTCGTCCGGGGGGTGGAGTGGCTACACCTTC. Protein sequence: CASSYSSGGWSGYTF.

V is TRBV5-5 and J is TRBJ1-2; 10 bases are shared with TRBD1. Germline loops: CDR1 SGHKS, CDR2 YYEKEE (reference sequence). This CDR3 region has 13 residues. The V gene end was trimmed by 3 bases and the J gene end by 6 bases; junction bases not matched to a gene: 2. The CDR3 DNA reads as TGTGCCAGCAGCTCGACAGGGGGCGATGGCTACACCTTC. This encodes CASSSTGGDGYTF.

This clone came up once. The CDR3: CASSLERRSGGHEQYF. In DNA, the CDR3 is TGTGCCAGCAGCTTAGAAAGACGGAGTGGGGGCCACGAGCAGTACTTC. The rearrangement uses TRBV11-2 and TRBJ2-7, with D perhaps matching TRBD1 (6 bases). Between the trimmed V and J ends, which lost 0 bases and 5 bases, there was a span of 17 bases. This CDR3 is built from 16 residues. Germline V gene lookup returns CDR1 SGHAT and CDR2 FQNNGV.

The V call is TRBV5-6, the J call TRBJ1-2, with D unclear. Germline V CDR1 and CDR2: SGHDT, YYEEEE. V lost 2 bases, J lost 4 bases, and 12 bases lay in between. This CDR3 comprises 14 residues. The CDR3 here is CASSFRGSVYGYTF. CDR3 in DNA: TGTGCCAGCAGCTTTCGGGGTTCGGTCTATGGCTACACCTTC. The variable domain in full, with the rest retrieved from reference TRBV5-6 and TRBJ1-2, is DAGVTQSPTHLIKTRGQQVTLRCSPKSGHDTVSWYQQALGQGPQFIFQYYEEEERQRGNFPDRFSGHQFPNYSSELNVNALLLGDSALYLCASSFRGSVYGYTFGSGTRLTVV.

The chain employs TRBV12-3 or TRBV12-4 and TRBJ1-2, with TRBD1 identical over 9 bases. V trimming: 5 bases; J trimming: 7 bases; junction bases outside the gene matches: 5. The CDR3 extends over 13 amino acids. The CDR3 reads CASSPRTGVGYTF. CDR3 nucleotides: TGTGCCAGCAGTCCCCGGACAGGGGTTGGCTACACCTTC.

This clone came up many times. The chain couples TRBV5-6 to TRBJ1-6; D may be TRBD1 (5 bases). From germline, CDR1 is SGHDT and CDR2 YYEEEE. This CDR3 contains 15 residues. V was cut by 5 bases and J by 3 bases, with 12 bases left in between. In DNA, the CDR3 is TGTGCCAGCAGGGATCGGACACACTATAATTCACCCCTCCACTTT. It translates to CASRDRTHYNSPLHF.